This TCR beta chain was obtained from a study of blood T cell repertoires in COVID-19. For the study at large: The origin of the acute and convalescent COVID-19 samples was the United States, Italy and Spain.

As processed by the authors: Using reference gene primer amplification, nucleated cell counts were estimated. Sequenced by immunoSEQ multiplex PCR; TCRdb stores in-frame clones only, minus some. V and J calls and clone size are those listed in that table; D and trimming were worked out from the DNA. The profile covers under 500,000 clones, with 85% to 90% appearing a single time and 1% to 1.3% taken by the ten largest. Germline trimming cut 4 bases from V and 5 bases from J; bases unmatched to any gene: 7. The CDR3 runs 16 residues. Germline CDR1 reads LNHDA; CDR2 reads SQIVND (reference sequence). The sample was PBMCs or T cells enriched from blood (not recorded which). The V call is TRBV19, the J call TRBJ2-5; TRBD2 agrees at 13 bases. The clonotype originates from a man aged 25-40 years who had recovered from COVID-19. The CDR3 DNA reads as TGTGCCAGTAGTAGATCCGGGACTAGCGGGACGGAGACCCAGTACTTC. Translating it yields CASSRSGTSGTETQYF.